A selection of T cell receptor beta chains follows, all from one sample in a study of OX40 agonist ivuxolimab in advanced cancers. TCRdb's table, derived via immunoSEQ multiplex PCR, lists solely in-frame clones and lacks some. The profile shows about 110,000 clones, around 93% of them singletons. The material sequenced was CD4+ or CD8+ T cells sorted from blood, taken in a trial of the OX40 agonist ivuxolimab. Receptor source: an adult with an advanced solid tumor such as melanoma, head and neck, liver or kidney cancer. The CDR3 runs from the conserved cysteine through the conserved F or W. Each record gives: clone size, J gene, D gene, V gene, CDR3 DNA, CDR3 protein. D genes are given only for firm matches. Clone sizes are given selectively: once, few, many, or a class where the clone is expanded.

- TRBJ2-3 - TRBV5-1 TGCGCCAGCAGCACCCAGGGCACAGATACGCAGTATTTT CASSTQGTDTQYF
- TRBJ2-7 - TRBV6-1 TGTGCCAGTGAGCCCGGGGGCAATGCGTACGAGCAGTACTTC CASEPGGNAYEQYF
- TRBJ1-1 - TRBV19 TGTGCCAGTAGTATAGGACCGGGGACAACTACTGAAGCTTTCTTT CASSIGPGTTTEAFF
- TRBJ2-3 - TRBV6-5 TGTGCCAGCAGTCGCCCTGGGGGGGATACGCAGTATTTT CASSRPGGDTQYF
- TRBJ1-2 - TRBV9 TGTGCCAGCAGCGTAGGGACGGACTATGGCTACACCTTC CASSVGTDYGYTF
- TRBJ2-3 TRBD2 TRBV5-8 TGTGCCAGCAGCCGGGCTAGCGGGGTGGGACATACGCAGTATTTT CASSRASGVGHTQYF
- TRBJ2-1 TRBD1 TRBV2 TGTGCCAGCAGCGAACTCAGGGGGAGCTCCTACAATGAGCAGTTCTTC CASSELRGSSYNEQFF
- TRBJ1-5 - TRBV7-2 TGTGCCAGCAGCTTGTTTAATTCGGGAGCCCAGCATTTT CASSLFNSGAQHF
- TRBJ2-1 TRBD1 TRBV7-3 TGTGCCAGCAGCACACAGGGGGCTTCTAATGAGCAGTTCTTC CASSTQGASNEQFF
- TRBJ1-3 - TRBV30 TGTGCCTGGAGTGTACGACAGACGCCCACCATATATTTT CAWSVRQTPTIYF
- TRBJ1-4 TRBD1 TRBV4-1 TGCGCCAGCAGCCACTGGGACAGGGATAGGGATGAAAAACTGTTTTTT CASSHWDRDRDEKLFF
- TRBJ2-7 - TRBV2 TGTGCCAGCAACCGTCTGAACGAGCAGTACTTC CASNRLNEQYF
- TRBJ2-1 TRBD1 TRBV5-4 TGTGCCAGCAGCCTCCGCGGGACAGGGCACAATGAGCAGTTCTTC CASSLRGTGHNEQFF
- TRBJ2-7 - TRBV20-1 TGCAGTGCTAGAGACTTACAGGAGCAGTACTTC CSARDLQEQYF
once TRBJ2-7 - TRBV7-9 TGTGCCAGCAGCACCCAGACAGTTGTCACCTACGAGCAGTACTTC CASSTQTVVTYEQYF
- TRBJ2-2 - TRBV30 TGTGCCTGGAGTGGGGGGGCCCTCACCGGGGAGCTGTTTTTT CAWSGGALTGELFF
- TRBJ1-1 - TRBV30 TGTGCCTGGAGTGTGACGGACGAAGCTTTCTTT CAWSVTDEAFF
- TRBJ2-5 - TRBV5-5 TGTGCCAGCAGCTTGCGGGTTGGGGAGACCCAGTACTTC CASSLRVGETQYF
- TRBJ2-1 TRBD2 TRBV19 TGTGCCAGTAGCAAACTAGCGGGAGGACCTAACGACAATGAGCAGTTCTTC CASSKLAGGPNDNEQFF
- TRBJ2-5 - TRBV27 TGTGCCAGCAGTTTCGAGTTGGGCGAGACCCAGTACTTC CASSFELGETQYF
- TRBJ2-5 - TRBV6-6 TGTGCCAGCAGATCCCGGGAGACCCAGTACTTC CASRSRETQYF
few TRBJ1-1 - TRBV11-1 TGTGCCAGCAGCTTATCGAGTGTAGGTGAAGCTTTCTTT CASSLSSVGEAFF
- TRBJ2-4 - TRBV18 TGTGCCAGCTCACCGGGTCTTTTCCCCAAAAACATTCAGTACTTC CASSPGLFPKNIQYF
- TRBJ2-1 TRBD2 TRBV19 TGTGCCAGTAGTATAGCGGGGACTACCCACAATGAGCAGTTCTTC CASSIAGTTHNEQFF
once TRBJ1-2 - TRBV5-6 TGTGCCAGCAGCTGGCGAAAGGGGCCGGGTGGCTACACCTTC CASSWRKGPGGYTF
- TRBJ1-2 TRBD1 TRBV6-5 TGTGCCAGCAGAGGACAGGCAGGCTATGGCTACACCTTC CASRGQAGYGYTF
- TRBJ2-6 - TRBV5-1 TGCGCCAGCAGCTTGGATAGTGGGGGGGCCAACGTCCTGACTTTC CASSLDSGGANVLTF
once TRBJ1-3 - TRBV7-9 TGTGCCAGCAGCCTTATGGAGGGAAACACCATATATTTT CASSLMEGNTIYF
- TRBJ2-2 - TRBV9 TGTGCCAGCAGACGGCCAGGGAGCACCGGGGAGCTGTTTTTT CASRRPGSTGELFF
- TRBJ2-1 TRBD2 TRBV7-3 TGTGCCCCGGGGGGACTAGAAACGTACAATGAGCAGTTCTTC CAPGGLETYNEQFF
- TRBJ1-4 - TRBV27 TGTGCCAGCAGGGGCGCGGGGTTGGGGAATAATGAAAAACTGTTTTTT CASRGAGLGNNEKLFF
- TRBJ1-5 - TRBV19 TGTGCCAGTTCCGACAGCAACAATCAGCCCCAGCATTTT CASSDSNNQPQHF
- TRBJ2-3 TRBD1 TRBV19 TGTGCCAGTAGTAGGGGGACAGGGGGTCCAGATACGCAGTATTTT CASSRGTGGPDTQYF
- TRBJ2-7 TRBD2 TRBV5-4 TGTGCCAGCAGCTTGGGGAGAAGAGCGGGAGAGCAGTACTTC CASSLGRRAGEQYF
- TRBJ2-2 TRBD1 TRBV27 TGTGCCAGCAGTTCTCGGACAGGGTATAGCACCGGGGAGCTGTTTTTT CASSSRTGYSTGELFF
few TRBJ2-7 - TRBV2 TGTGCCAGCAGCGTGTACGAGCAGTACTTC CASSVYEQYF
once TRBJ2-3 - TRBV5-5 TGTGCCAGCAGCCTGGAGACGGATGAGGATACGCAGTATTTT CASSLETDEDTQYF
- TRBJ2-5 - TRBV7-3 TGTGCCAGCAGCCCAACGTCGGGTTGGCGAGAGACCCAGTACTTC CASSPTSGWRETQYF
once TRBJ2-2 TRBD2 TRBV7-3 TGTGCCAGCAGCTTAATAGGAGGACGGAGTAGCGGGAGAGGTAACACCGGGGAGCTGTTTTTT CASSLIGGRSSGRGNTGELFF
- TRBJ1-3 TRBD1 TRBV9 TGTGCCAGCAGCCCCCTCGGGACAGACTCTGGAAACACCATATATTTT CASSPLGTDSGNTIYF
- TRBJ1-1 - TRBV19 TGTGCCAGTAGTGACGGACCCCGAACTGAAGCTTTCTTT CASSDGPRTEAFF